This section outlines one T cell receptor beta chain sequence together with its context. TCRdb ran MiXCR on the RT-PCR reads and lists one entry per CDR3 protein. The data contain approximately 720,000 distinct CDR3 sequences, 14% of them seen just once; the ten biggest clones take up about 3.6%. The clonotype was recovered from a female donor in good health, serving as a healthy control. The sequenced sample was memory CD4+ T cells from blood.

The CDR3, as DNA: TGTGCCAGCAGCCGACAGGACGGATACAATCAGCCCCAGCATTTT. As protein: CASSRQDGYNQPQHF. The chain combines TRBV6-6 with TRBJ1-5; TRBD1 is a possible D gene (6 bases). The CDR3 covers 15 residues. Germline CDR1 MNHNY, CDR2 SVGAGI (reference sequence). V was clipped by 6 bases and J by 3 bases, with 15 bases between them.